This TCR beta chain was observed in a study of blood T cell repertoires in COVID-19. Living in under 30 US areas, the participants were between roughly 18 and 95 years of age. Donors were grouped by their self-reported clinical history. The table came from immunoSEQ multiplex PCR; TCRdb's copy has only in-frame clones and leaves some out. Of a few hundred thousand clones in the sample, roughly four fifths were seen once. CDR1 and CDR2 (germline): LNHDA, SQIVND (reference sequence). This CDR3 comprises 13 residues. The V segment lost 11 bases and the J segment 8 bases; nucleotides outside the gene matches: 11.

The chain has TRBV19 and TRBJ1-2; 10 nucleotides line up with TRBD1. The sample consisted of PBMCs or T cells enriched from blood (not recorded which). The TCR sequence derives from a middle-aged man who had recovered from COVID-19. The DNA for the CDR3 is TGTGCCGGACACGGGACAGGGGTATCCGGCTACACCTTC. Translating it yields CAGHGTGVSGYTF.